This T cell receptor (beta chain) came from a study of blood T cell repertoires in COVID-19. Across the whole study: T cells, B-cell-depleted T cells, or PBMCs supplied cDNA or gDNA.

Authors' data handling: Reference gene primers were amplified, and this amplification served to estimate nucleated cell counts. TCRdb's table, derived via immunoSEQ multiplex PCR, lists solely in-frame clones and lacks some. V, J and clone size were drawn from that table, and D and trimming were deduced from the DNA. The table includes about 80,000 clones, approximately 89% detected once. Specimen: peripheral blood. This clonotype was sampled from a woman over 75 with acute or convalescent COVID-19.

The CDR3 loop is CASSRDTVYEQYF. As DNA, the CDR3 is TGTGCCAGCAGCCGGGACACCGTCTACGAGCAGTACTTC. The chain combines TRBV7-9 with TRBJ2-7, with a tentative D call TRBD1 (6 bases). The germline V gene has CDR1 SEHNR and CDR2 FQNEAQ (reference sequence). This CDR3 region has 13 residues. The ends were cut back, 5 bases at V and 3 bases at J, with 11 bases in the middle.